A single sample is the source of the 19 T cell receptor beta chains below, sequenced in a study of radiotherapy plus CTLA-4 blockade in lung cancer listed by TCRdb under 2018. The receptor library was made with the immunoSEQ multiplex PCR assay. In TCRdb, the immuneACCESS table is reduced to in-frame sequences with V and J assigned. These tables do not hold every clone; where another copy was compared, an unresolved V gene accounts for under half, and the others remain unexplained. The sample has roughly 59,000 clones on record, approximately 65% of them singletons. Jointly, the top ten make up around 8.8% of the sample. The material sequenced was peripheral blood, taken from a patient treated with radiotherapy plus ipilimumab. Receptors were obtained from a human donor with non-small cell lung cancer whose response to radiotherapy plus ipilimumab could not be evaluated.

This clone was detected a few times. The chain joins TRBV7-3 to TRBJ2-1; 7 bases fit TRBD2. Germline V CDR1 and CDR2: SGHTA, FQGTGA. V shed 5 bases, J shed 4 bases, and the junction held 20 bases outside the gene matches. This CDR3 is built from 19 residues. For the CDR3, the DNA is TGTGCCAGCAGCCTCTATTTTAGTTCTAGCGGTACCCTATACAATGAGCAGTTCTTC. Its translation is CASSLYFSSSGTLYNEQFF.

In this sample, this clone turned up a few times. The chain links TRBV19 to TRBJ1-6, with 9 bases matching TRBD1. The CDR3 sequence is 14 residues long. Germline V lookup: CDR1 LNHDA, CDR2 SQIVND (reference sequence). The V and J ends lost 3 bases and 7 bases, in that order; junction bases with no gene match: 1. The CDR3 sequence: CASSMTGGNSPLHF. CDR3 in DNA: TGTGCCAGTAGTATGACAGGGGGGAATTCACCCCTCCACTTT. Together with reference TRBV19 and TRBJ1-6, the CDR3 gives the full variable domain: DGGITQSPKYLFRKEGQNVTLSCEQNLNHDAMYWYRQDPGQGLRLIYYSQIVNDFQKGDIAEGYSVSREKKESFPLTVTSAQKNPTAFYLCASSMTGGNSPLHFGNGTRLTVT.

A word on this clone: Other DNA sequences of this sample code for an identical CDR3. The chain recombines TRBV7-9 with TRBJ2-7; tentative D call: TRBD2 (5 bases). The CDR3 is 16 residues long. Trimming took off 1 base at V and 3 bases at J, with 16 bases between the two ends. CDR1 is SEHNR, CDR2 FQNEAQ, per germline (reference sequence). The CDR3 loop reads CASSLGGGSLHYEQYF. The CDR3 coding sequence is TGTGCCAGCAGCTTAGGAGGAGGTTCCCTTCACTACGAGCAGTACTTC. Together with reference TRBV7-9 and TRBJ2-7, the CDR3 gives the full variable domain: DTGVSQNPRHKITKRGQNVTFRCDPISEHNRLYWYRQTLGQGPEFLTYFQNEAQLEKSRLLSDRFSAERPKGSFSTLEIQRTEQGDSAMYLCASSLGGGSLHYEQYFGPGTRLTVT.

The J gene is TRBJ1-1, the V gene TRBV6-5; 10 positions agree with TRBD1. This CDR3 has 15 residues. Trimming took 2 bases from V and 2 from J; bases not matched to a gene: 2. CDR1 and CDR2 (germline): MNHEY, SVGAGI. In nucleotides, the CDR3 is TGTGCCAGCAGTTACCTGACAGGGGGCAACACTGAAGCTTTCTTT. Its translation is CASSYLTGGNTEAFF.

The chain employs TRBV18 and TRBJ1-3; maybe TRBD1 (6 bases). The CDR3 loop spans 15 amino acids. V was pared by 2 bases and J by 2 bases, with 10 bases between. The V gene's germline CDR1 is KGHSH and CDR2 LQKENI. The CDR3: CASSPGTGTGNTIYF. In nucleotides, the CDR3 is TGTGCCAGCTCACCAGGAACAGGGACTGGAAACACCATATATTTT. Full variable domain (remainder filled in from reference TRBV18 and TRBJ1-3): NAGVMQNPRHLVRRRGQEARLRCSPMKGHSHVYWYRQLPEEGLKFMVYLQKENIIDESGMPKERFSAEFPKEGPSILRIQQVVRGDSAAYFCASSPGTGTGNTIYFGEGSWLTVV.

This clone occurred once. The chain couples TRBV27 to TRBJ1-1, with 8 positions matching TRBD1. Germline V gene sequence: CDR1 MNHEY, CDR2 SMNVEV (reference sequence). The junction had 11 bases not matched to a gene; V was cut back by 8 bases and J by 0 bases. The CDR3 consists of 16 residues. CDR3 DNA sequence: TGTGCCAGCGGACCCGGACAGGGAGGCCTGAACACTGAAGCTTTCTTT. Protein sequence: CASGPGQGGLNTEAFF.

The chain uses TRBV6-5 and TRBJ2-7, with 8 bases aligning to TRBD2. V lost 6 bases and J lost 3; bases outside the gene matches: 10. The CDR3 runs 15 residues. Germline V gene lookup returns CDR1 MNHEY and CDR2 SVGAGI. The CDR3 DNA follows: TGTGCCAGCAGCCAAAGCGGGAGTATAATCTACGAGCAGTACTTC. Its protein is CASSQSGSIIYEQYF.

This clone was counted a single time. CDR3: CAWSSRDISYEQYF. For the CDR3, the DNA is TGTGCCTGGAGTTCTCGGGACATCTCCTACGAGCAGTACTTC. The chain employs TRBV30 and TRBJ2-7; perhaps TRBD1 as D (6 bases). V lost 2 bases to trimming and J lost 0 bases, with 11 bases between them. This CDR3 region has 14 residues. In germline, CDR1 is GTSNPN, CDR2 SVGIG (reference sequence).

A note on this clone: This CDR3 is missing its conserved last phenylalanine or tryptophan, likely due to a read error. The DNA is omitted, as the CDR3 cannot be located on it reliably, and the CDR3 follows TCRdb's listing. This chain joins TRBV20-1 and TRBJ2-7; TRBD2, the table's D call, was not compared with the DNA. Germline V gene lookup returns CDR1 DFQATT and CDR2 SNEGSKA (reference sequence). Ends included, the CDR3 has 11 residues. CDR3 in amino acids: CSARDRSGGAY.

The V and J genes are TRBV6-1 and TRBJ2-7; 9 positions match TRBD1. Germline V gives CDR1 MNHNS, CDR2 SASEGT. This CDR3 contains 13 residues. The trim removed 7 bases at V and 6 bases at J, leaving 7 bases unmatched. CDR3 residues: CASKQGALGEQYF. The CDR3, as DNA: TGTGCCAGCAAACAGGGGGCGCTTGGCGAGCAGTACTTC.

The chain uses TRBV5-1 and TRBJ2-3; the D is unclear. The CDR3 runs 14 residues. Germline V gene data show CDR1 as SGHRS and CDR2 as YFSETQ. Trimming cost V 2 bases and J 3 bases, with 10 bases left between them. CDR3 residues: CASSLLRPTDTQYF. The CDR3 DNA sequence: TGCGCCAGCAGCTTATTGCGGCCAACAGATACGCAGTATTTT.

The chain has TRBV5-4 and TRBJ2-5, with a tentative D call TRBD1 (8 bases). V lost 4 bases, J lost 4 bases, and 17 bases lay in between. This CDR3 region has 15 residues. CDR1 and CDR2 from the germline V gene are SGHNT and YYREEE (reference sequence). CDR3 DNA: TGTGCCAGCAGCCCCGAACAGGGGGGGACAGAGACCCAGTACTTC. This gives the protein CASSPEQGGTETQYF.

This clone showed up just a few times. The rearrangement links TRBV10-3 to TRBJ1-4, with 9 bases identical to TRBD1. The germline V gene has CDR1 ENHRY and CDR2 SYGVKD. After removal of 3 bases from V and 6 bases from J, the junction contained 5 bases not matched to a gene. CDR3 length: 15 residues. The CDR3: CAISDTGGLYEKLFF. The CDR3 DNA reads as TGTGCCATCAGTGATACAGGGGGCTTGTATGAAAAACTGTTTTTT.

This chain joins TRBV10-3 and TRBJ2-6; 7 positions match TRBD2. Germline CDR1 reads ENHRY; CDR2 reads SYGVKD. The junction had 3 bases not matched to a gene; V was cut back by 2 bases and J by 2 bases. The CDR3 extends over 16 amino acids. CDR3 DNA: TGTGCCATCAGTGAGACGGGGACTACTGGGGCCAACGTCCTGACTTTC. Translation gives CAISETGTTGANVLTF.

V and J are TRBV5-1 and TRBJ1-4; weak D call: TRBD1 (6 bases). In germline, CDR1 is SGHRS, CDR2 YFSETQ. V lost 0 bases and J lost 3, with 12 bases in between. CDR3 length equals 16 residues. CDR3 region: CASSLAGGRPNEKLFF. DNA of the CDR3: TGCGCCAGCAGCTTGGCTGGGGGCAGGCCTAATGAAAAACTGTTTTTT.

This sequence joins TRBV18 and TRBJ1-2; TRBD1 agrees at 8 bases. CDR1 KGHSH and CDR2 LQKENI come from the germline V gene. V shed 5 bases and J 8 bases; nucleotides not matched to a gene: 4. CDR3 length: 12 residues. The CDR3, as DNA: TGTGCCAGCTCATCCGGACAGGGCGGCTACACCTTC. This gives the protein CASSSGQGGYTF.

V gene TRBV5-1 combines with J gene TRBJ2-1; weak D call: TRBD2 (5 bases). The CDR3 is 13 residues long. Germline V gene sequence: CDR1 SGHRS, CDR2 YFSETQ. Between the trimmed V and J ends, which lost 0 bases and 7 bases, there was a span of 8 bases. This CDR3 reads CASSLATGNEQFF. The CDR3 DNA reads TGCGCCAGCAGCTTGGCCACGGGGAATGAGCAGTTCTTC.

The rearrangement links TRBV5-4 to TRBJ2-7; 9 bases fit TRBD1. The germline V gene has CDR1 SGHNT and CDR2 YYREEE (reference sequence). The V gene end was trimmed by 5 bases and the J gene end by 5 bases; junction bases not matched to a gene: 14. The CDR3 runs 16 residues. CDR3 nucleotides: TGTGCCAGCAGAAAAGATCCGGGACAGGGAGTCGACGAGCAGTACTTC. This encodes CASRKDPGQGVDEQYF.

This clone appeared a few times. CDR3 loop: CASSSGTGLQYEQYF. As DNA, the CDR3 is TGTGCCAGCAGCTCCGGGACAGGGCTTCAGTACGAGCAGTACTTC. The chain has TRBV7-2 and TRBJ2-7; 9 positions match TRBD1. After removal of 4 bases from V and 4 bases from J, the junction contained 8 bases not matched to a gene. This CDR3 is built from 15 residues. CDR1 is SGHTA, CDR2 FQGNSA, per germline.